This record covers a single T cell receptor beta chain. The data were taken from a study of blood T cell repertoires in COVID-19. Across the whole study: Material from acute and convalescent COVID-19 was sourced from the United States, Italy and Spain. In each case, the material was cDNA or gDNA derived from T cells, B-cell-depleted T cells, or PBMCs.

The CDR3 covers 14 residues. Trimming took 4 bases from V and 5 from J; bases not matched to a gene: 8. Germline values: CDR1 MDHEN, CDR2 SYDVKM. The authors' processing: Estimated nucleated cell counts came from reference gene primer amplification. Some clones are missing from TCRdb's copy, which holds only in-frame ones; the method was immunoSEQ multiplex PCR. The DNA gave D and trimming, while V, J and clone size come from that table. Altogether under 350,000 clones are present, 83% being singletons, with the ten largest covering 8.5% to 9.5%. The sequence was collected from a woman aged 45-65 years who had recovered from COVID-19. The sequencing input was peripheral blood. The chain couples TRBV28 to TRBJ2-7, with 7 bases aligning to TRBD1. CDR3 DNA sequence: TGTGCCAGCAGTTATCCTGACAGGGTGAACGAGCAGTACTTC. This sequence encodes CASSYPDRVNEQYF.